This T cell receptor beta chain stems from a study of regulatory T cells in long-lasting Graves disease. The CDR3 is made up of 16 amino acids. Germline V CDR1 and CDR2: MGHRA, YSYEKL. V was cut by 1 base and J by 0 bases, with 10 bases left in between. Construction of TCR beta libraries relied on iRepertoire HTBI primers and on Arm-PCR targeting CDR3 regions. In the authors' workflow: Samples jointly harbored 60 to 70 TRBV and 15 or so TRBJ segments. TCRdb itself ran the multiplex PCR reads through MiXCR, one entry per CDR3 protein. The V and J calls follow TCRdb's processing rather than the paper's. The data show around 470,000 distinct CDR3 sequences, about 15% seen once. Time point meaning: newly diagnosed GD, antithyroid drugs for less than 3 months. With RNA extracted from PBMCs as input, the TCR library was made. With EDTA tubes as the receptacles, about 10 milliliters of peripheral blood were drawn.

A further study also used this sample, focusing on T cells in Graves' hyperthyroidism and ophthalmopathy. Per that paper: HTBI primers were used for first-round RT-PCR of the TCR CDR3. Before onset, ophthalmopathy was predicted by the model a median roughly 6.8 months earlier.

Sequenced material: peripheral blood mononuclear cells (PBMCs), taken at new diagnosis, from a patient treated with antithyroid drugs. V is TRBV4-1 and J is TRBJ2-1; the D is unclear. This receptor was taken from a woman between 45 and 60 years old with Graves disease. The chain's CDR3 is CASSQAGGSSYNEQFF. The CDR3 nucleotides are TGCGCCAGCAGCCAAGCGGGCGGAAGCTCCTACAATGAGCAGTTCTTC.